These 13 T cell receptor beta chains came from one sample sequenced in a study of cytomegalovirus exposure and HLA in healthy donors (dated by TCRdb to about 2017). Library generation was performed with the immunoSEQ multiplex PCR assay. Not all clones reach the TCRdb copy of this immuneACCESS table, which keeps in-frame sequences only. Checked studies attribute under half of the gap to unresolved V genes and leave the rest unexplained. The sample yields some 120,000 clones; 80% to 90% were counted once. Of the sample, 1% to 1.4% falls within the top ten clones. The material sequenced was PBMCs. These receptors all stem from a woman under 30 in good health and CMV-seronegative.

V gene TRBV27 combines with J gene TRBJ1-2; D is ambiguous. CDR1 and CDR2 from the germline V gene are MNHEY and SMNVEV (reference sequence). The V end was cut by 2 bases, the J end by 4 bases, with 11 bases between. The CDR3 consists of 14 residues. CDR3 coding DNA: TGTGCCAGCAGTTTACACGCGGGGAGCTATGGCTACACCTTC. Protein: CASSLHAGSYGYTF.

The chain has TRBV18 and TRBJ2-2; a weak D match, TRBD1 (5 bases). V was trimmed by 4 bases and J by 2 bases, leaving 14 bases between them. The germline CDR1 and CDR2 sequences are KGHSH and LQKENI. This CDR3 is 16 amino acids long. CDR3 nucleotide sequence: TGTGCCAGCTCACTGCCCGTCGACAGTAACACCGGGGAGCTGTTTTTT. This codes for CASSLPVDSNTGELFF.

The J gene is TRBJ1-5, the V gene TRBV28; weak D call: TRBD1 (5 bases). Germline V gene sequence: CDR1 MDHEN, CDR2 SYDVKM. The CDR3 length is 16 residues. The V end lost 0 bases, the J end lost 7 bases, and 16 bases lay between the germline ends. The CDR3 region is CASSLWGEWGGQPQHF. The CDR3 DNA is TGTGCCAGCAGTTTATGGGGAGAATGGGGGGGACAGCCCCAGCATTTT.

The chain couples TRBV15 to TRBJ2-3; 8 nucleotides line up with TRBD2. The CDR3 covers 17 residues. Germline V gives CDR1 LNHNV, CDR2 YYDKDF (reference sequence). J was trimmed by 2 bases and V by 2 bases; bases with no gene match: 9. CDR3: CATSRTEGTRNTDTQYF. The CDR3 DNA reads TGTGCCACCAGCAGAACCGAAGGGACTAGAAACACAGATACGCAGTATTTT.

This chain uses TRBV11-3 with TRBJ1-2, with a weak D call TRBD1 (5 bases). Germline V gives CDR1 SGHNT, CDR2 YENEEA. The CDR3 runs 14 residues. Deletions cut 2 bases from V and 8 bases from J, with 15 bases between. The CDR3 DNA follows: TGTGCCAGCAGCTTATTGTGGCTTAAGGGGGGCTACACCTTC. Translation: CASSLLWLKGGYTF. Looking up the rest from reference TRBV11-3 and TRBJ1-2 gives the full variable domain: EAGVVQSPRYKIIEKKQPVAFWCNPISGHNTLYWYLQNLGQGPELLIRYENEEAVDDSQLPKDRFSAERLKGVDSTLKIQPAELGDSAVYLCASSLLWLKGGYTFGSGTRLTVV.

V usage is TRBV28 and J usage is TRBJ2-1; D possibly corresponds to TRBD1 (5 bases). With 3 bases removed from V and 7 bases from J, the gap between germline ends came to 7 bases. The germline V gene has CDR1 MDHEN and CDR2 SYDVKM. This CDR3 is 12 amino acids long. The DNA for the CDR3 is TGTGCCAGCAGTTTGTGGACAAATGAGCAGTTCTTC. The encoded protein is CASSLWTNEQFF.

J is TRBJ2-3 and V is TRBV6-1; TRBD1 is a possible D gene (6 bases). Germline V CDR1 and CDR2: MNHNS, SASEGT. There are 13 residues in the CDR3. Trimming cost V 1 base and J 5 bases, with 7 bases left between them. The CDR3 DNA reads as TGTGCCAGCAGTGAAGTGACAGGAGATACGCAGTATTTT. This gives the protein CASSEVTGDTQYF.

The chain has TRBV14 and TRBJ1-5; 7 positions match TRBD1. The CDR3 is made up of 18 amino acids. CDR1 is SGHDN, CDR2 FVKESK, per germline. V trimming: 0 bases; J trimming: 0 bases; junction bases outside the gene matches: 8. The chain's CDR3 is CASSQEVAGTDSNQPQHF. CDR3 sequence (DNA): TGTGCCAGCAGCCAAGAAGTCGCAGGGACAGATAGCAATCAGCCCCAGCATTTT.

There are a few counts of this clone. J is TRBJ2-2 and V is TRBV10-1, with no clear D. The CDR3 is 12 amino acids. Per the germline V gene, CDR1 is WNHNN and CDR2 is SYGVQD (reference sequence). Deletions cut 8 bases from V and 4 bases from J, with 8 bases between. In nucleotides, the CDR3 is TGCGCCAGCGGAGTCGGCACCGGGGAGCTGTTTTTT. The encoded protein is CASGVGTGELFF.

This chain connects TRBV6-5 to TRBJ1-2; TRBD1 aligns across 9 bases. V trimming: 6 bases; J trimming: 7 bases; junction bases outside the gene matches: 6. This CDR3 spans 13 amino acids. Germline V CDR1 and CDR2: MNHEY, SVGAGI. CDR3 sequence reads: CASRNRGLGGYTF. The CDR3 nucleotides read TGTGCCAGCAGGAACAGGGGGCTTGGTGGCTACACCTTC.

The rearrangement links TRBV28 to TRBJ1-5; 7 nucleotides line up with TRBD1. The V segment lost 5 bases and the J segment 2 bases; nucleotides outside the gene matches: 3. This CDR3 contains 14 residues. The V gene's germline CDR1 is MDHEN and CDR2 SYDVKM. Written as DNA, the CDR3 is TGTGCCAGCAGTCCTGGGACAGGCAATCAGCCCCAGCATTTT. Translating gives CASSPGTGNQPQHF.

J is TRBJ2-3 and V is TRBV27; the D gene is possibly TRBD2 (6 bases). The CDR3 runs 15 residues. Germline V lookup: CDR1 MNHEY, CDR2 SMNVEV (reference sequence). The germline V and J ends were trimmed by 7 bases and 0 bases, with 14 bases remaining between them. CDR3 in amino acids: CASTPSAPSTDTQYF. In nucleotides, the CDR3 is TGTGCCAGCACCCCTAGCGCCCCTAGCACAGATACGCAGTATTTT.

CDR3: CASSELSGNTIYF. CDR3 DNA sequence: TGTGCCAGCAGTGAATTATCTGGAAACACCATATATTTT. The V call is TRBV6-1, the J call TRBJ1-3, with unresolved D. CDR1 is MNHNS and CDR2 is SASEGT in the germline V gene. V was pared by 2 bases and J by 1 base, with 3 bases between. The CDR3 has 13 amino acids.